One sample yielded the 32 T cell receptor beta chains listed below, sequenced in a study of T cell responses to AZD1222 COVID-19 vaccine (dated by TCRdb to the early 2020s). Receptor libraries were prepared by the immunoSEQ multiplex PCR assay. TCRdb stores this immuneACCESS table with in-frame sequences only. Part of the clones is absent; in the studies checked, under half of the shortfall reflects unresolved V genes, and no reason is known for the rest. Across this sample there are some 130,000 clones, with nearly 90% seen only once. Over 5% of the sample comes from the top ten. The intended sense of this specimen's time point label: about 28 days (+/-7) after the second vaccine dose. The sequenced sample was peripheral blood, obtained 28 days after the second AZD1222 dose. These receptors were collected from an adult who received the AZD1222 COVID-19 vaccine.

The chain combines TRBV5-1 with TRBJ2-5; D ambiguous. The germline CDR1 and CDR2 sequences are SGHRS and YFSETQ. The CDR3 sequence is 14 residues long. Trimming left V 0 bases short and J 3 bases short, with 9 bases between. The CDR3 sequence is CASSLESAKETQYF. Here the CDR3 DNA reads TGCGCCAGCAGCTTGGAGTCAGCCAAAGAGACCCAGTACTTC.

The chain links TRBV5-1 to TRBJ2-3; possible D gene TRBD1, 6 bases. The germline CDR1 and CDR2 sequences are SGHRS and YFSETQ. The CDR3 sequence is 16 residues long. Trimming shortened V by 0 bases and J by 3 bases, and 14 bases separated the two germline ends. The CDR3 sequence is CASSLAGTMATDTQYF. The CDR3 DNA follows: TGCGCCAGCAGCTTGGCCGGGACAATGGCGACAGATACGCAGTATTTT.

There are a few counts of this clone. The gene calls are TRBV28 and TRBJ1-1; D gene unclear. This CDR3 comprises 11 residues. The germline gives CDR1 MDHEN, CDR2 SYDVKM. Trimming cost V 6 bases and J 5 bases, with 7 bases left between them. The CDR3 nucleotides read TGTGCCAGCAGCACGGAGACTGAAGCTTTCTTT. Translating gives CASSTETEAFF.

The table lists this clone with a count of one. This chain links TRBV28 with TRBJ1-5, with unresolved D. Between the trimmed V and J ends, which lost 6 bases and 6 bases, there was a span of 9 bases. CDR1 and CDR2 from the germline V gene are MDHEN and SYDVKM. CDR3 length equals 12 residues. The CDR3 region has the DNA TGTGCCAGCAGCCCCTTCGGTCAGCCCCAGCATTTT. It codes for CASSPFGQPQHF.

The chain recombines TRBV13 with TRBJ1-2, with 9 bases that match TRBD1. Losses at the gene ends were 5 bases for V and 4 bases for J; bases not matched to a gene: 5. This CDR3 comprises 14 residues. The germline V gene encodes CDR1 PRHDT and CDR2 FYEKMQ (reference sequence). The CDR3 DNA is TGTGCCAGCAGCCTGAAGACAGGGGGCTATGGCTACACCTTC. As protein: CASSLKTGGYGYTF. The entire variable domain, with the rest obtained from reference TRBV13 and TRBJ1-2, is as follows: AAGVIQSPRHLIKEKRETATLKCYPIPRHDTVYWYQQGPGQDPQFLISFYEKMQSDKGSIPDRFSAQQFSDYHSELNMSSLELGDSALYFCASSLKTGGYGYTFGSGTRLTVV.

This sequence joins TRBV4-2 and TRBJ2-7; tentative D call: TRBD2 (6 bases). V lost 0 bases and J lost 7, with 19 bases in between. Germline CDR1 reads LGHNA; CDR2 reads YNFKEQ. This CDR3 is built from 16 residues. CDR3 bases: TGTGCCAGCAGCCAAGATTTGCGGGGTCCCCTAGTAGAGCAGTACTTC. This gives the protein CASSQDLRGPLVEQYF.

V usage is TRBV28 and J usage is TRBJ1-4; no definite D call. Germline V gene data show CDR1 as MDHEN and CDR2 as SYDVKM. V lost 1 base to trimming and J lost 8 bases, with 11 bases between them. There are 14 residues in the CDR3. CDR3 nucleotide sequence: TGTGCCAGCAGTTTATCAGTATCCGGGGAAAAACTGTTTTTT. The encoded protein is CASSLSVSGEKLFF.

The chain has TRBV15 and TRBJ2-1, with TRBD1 matching over 7 bases. The germline V gene has CDR1 LNHNV and CDR2 YYDKDF (reference sequence). After removal of 1 base from V and 0 bases from J, the junction contained 6 bases not matched to a gene. The CDR3 is 17 amino acids. The chain's CDR3 is CATSRVTGVGSYNEQFF. DNA for the CDR3: TGTGCCACCAGCAGAGTCACAGGGGTAGGCTCCTACAATGAGCAGTTCTTC.

The V call is TRBV4-1, the J call TRBJ1-6; D remains ambiguous. Germline CDR1 reads MGHRA; CDR2 reads YSYEKL. V was shortened by 1 base and J by 6 bases, with 19 bases between the two germline ends. CDR3 length: 18 amino acids. CDR3 in amino acids: CASSQVLSRGWSNSPLHF. The CDR3 DNA reads as TGCGCCAGCAGCCAAGTTCTCTCGCGGGGTTGGAGTAATTCACCCCTCCACTTT.

The chain links TRBV19 to TRBJ1-5; weak D call: TRBD1 (5 bases). The ends were cut back, 3 bases at V and 2 bases at J, with 11 bases in the middle. The V gene's germline CDR1 is LNHDA and CDR2 SQIVND (reference sequence). CDR3 length: 15 amino acids. This CDR3 reads CASSMGTVGNQPQHF. For the CDR3, the DNA is TGTGCCAGTAGTATGGGGACCGTAGGCAATCAGCCCCAGCATTTT.

This chain connects TRBV29-1 to TRBJ1-1, with D possibly TRBD1 on 5 matching bases. CDR3 length equals 14 residues. The V gene lost 6 bases and the J gene lost 0 bases, with 14 bases spanning the gap. Germline values: CDR1 SQVTM, CDR2 ANQGSEA. CDR3 sequence (DNA): TGCAGCGTAAGGGGCGCAGACATGAACACTGAAGCTTTCTTT. Its translation: CSVRGADMNTEAFF. The full variable domain, rest sourced from reference TRBV29-1 and TRBJ1-1, is SAVISQKPSRDICQRGTSLTIQCQVDSQVTMMFWYRQQPGQSLTLIATANQGSEATYESGFVIDKFPISRPNLTFSTLTVSNMSPEDSSIYLCSVRGADMNTEAFFGQGTRLTVV.

This rearrangement joins TRBV5-1 to TRBJ2-3, with 10 bases lining up with TRBD2. Losses at the gene ends were 2 bases for V and 1 base for J; bases not matched to a gene: 7. Germline V gene lookup returns CDR1 SGHRS and CDR2 YFSETQ. This CDR3 has 17 residues. CDR3 in DNA: TGCGCCAGCAGCTTTGGGGCTAGCGGGAGTGGCACAGATACGCAGTATTTT. Its protein product is CASSFGASGSGTDTQYF. The whole variable domain, remainder taken from reference TRBV5-1 and TRBJ2-3, is KAGVTQTPRYLIKTRGQQVTLSCSPISGHRSVSWYQQTPGQGLQFLFEYFSETQRNKGNFPGRFSGRQFSNSRSEMNVSTLELGDSALYLCASSFGASGSGTDTQYFGPGTRLTVL.

The rearrangement links TRBV29-1 to TRBJ1-2, with TRBD1 matching over 9 bases. Germline CDR1 SQVTM, CDR2 ANQGSEA. The V segment lost 4 bases and the J segment 4 bases; nucleotides outside the gene matches: 7. CDR3 length: 14 residues. The CDR3 spells CSVVGGQGTYGYTF. DNA for the CDR3: TGCAGCGTTGTTGGGGGACAGGGTACCTATGGCTACACCTTC.

This clone was counted many times. The chain employs TRBV5-4 and TRBJ2-7; D possibly corresponds to TRBD2 (6 bases). V was clipped by 4 bases and J by 1 base, with 27 bases between them. The V gene's germline CDR1 is SGHNT and CDR2 YYREEE (reference sequence). The CDR3 runs to 19 residues. As DNA, the CDR3 is TGTGCCAGCAGCCCCCGGGGTAGCGGAAGAGGTTGGGATTCCTACGAGCAGTACTTC. Protein product: CASSPRGSGRGWDSYEQYF.

V and J are TRBV7-2 and TRBJ2-3, with no clear D. The CDR3 is made up of 13 amino acids. In germline, CDR1 is SGHTA, CDR2 FQGNSA. Trimming stripped 8 bases from V and 4 bases from J, with 13 bases between. DNA for the CDR3: TGTGCCAGCGCAGCTACCCGGGCAGATACGCAGTATTTT. Its protein is CASAATRADTQYF.

This chain joins TRBV19 and TRBJ1-1; D is uncertain. The ends were cut back, 10 bases at V and 1 base at J, with 16 bases in the middle. Germline V gives CDR1 LNHDA, CDR2 SQIVND (reference sequence). The CDR3 is 14 amino acids. The CDR3: CATTGWAGNTEAFF. The CDR3 nucleotides read TGTGCCACCACTGGCTGGGCGGGGAACACTGAAGCTTTCTTT. Together with reference TRBV19 and TRBJ1-1, the CDR3 gives the full variable domain: DGGITQSPKYLFRKEGQNVTLSCEQNLNHDAMYWYRQDPGQGLRLIYYSQIVNDFQKGDIAEGYSVSREKKESFPLTVTSAQKNPTAFYLCATTGWAGNTEAFFGQGTRLTVV.

The chain joins TRBV19 to TRBJ2-2; 7 bases fit TRBD1. CDR3 length: 14 residues. Trimming cost V 7 bases and J 6 bases; bases outside gene matches: 8. Germline CDR1 is LNHDA and CDR2 is SQIVND (reference sequence). The CDR3 DNA reads as TGTGCCAGTACCTATACAGGGGCGGCCGGGGAGCTGTTTTTT. Protein: CASTYTGAAGELFF. The whole variable domain, filled in from reference TRBV19 and TRBJ2-2, reads DGGITQSPKYLFRKEGQNVTLSCEQNLNHDAMYWYRQDPGQGLRLIYYSQIVNDFQKGDIAEGYSVSREKKESFPLTVTSAQKNPTAFYLCASTYTGAAGELFFGEGSRLTVL.

The gene calls are TRBV6-5 and TRBJ2-7; 8 bases agree with TRBD2. Germline values: CDR1 MNHEY, CDR2 SVGAGI. The CDR3 totals 14 residues. V gave up 6 bases and J gave up 0 bases; unmatched junction bases: 4. The CDR3 protein is CASRVAGSSYEQYF. The CDR3 nucleotides read TGTGCCAGCAGGGTAGCGGGAAGCTCCTACGAGCAGTACTTC.

This clone was seen only once. The genes are TRBV12-3 or TRBV12-4 and TRBJ1-2, with TRBD1 matching over 7 bases. The CDR3 runs to 13 residues. Germline trimming cut 6 bases from V and 3 bases from J; bases unmatched to any gene: 4. The CDR3 sequence: CASRRRGDYGYTF. The CDR3 region has the DNA TGTGCCAGCAGGCGCAGGGGGGACTATGGCTACACCTTC.

This sequence joins TRBV5-1 and TRBJ2-5; TRBD1 might be the D (6 bases). V shed 2 bases and J shed 3 bases, with 11 bases lying between them. The CDR3 totals 14 residues. Germline V CDR1 and CDR2: SGHRS, YFSETQ. The CDR3 sequence is CASSFGRGEETQYF. CDR3 DNA sequence: TGCGCCAGCAGCTTCGGCAGGGGAGAAGAGACCCAGTACTTC.

The chain is built from TRBV27 and TRBJ1-2; TRBD1 might be the D (5 bases). The CDR3 runs to 15 residues. Germline V CDR1 and CDR2: MNHEY, SMNVEV (reference sequence). V lost 8 bases, J lost 0 bases, and 16 bases lay in between. The CDR3 loop is CASAREGLPNYGYTF. The DNA for the CDR3 is TGTGCCAGCGCGAGGGAGGGGCTACCTAACTATGGCTACACCTTC.

V is TRBV29-1 and J is TRBJ1-2, with a weak D call TRBD1 (5 bases). The CDR3 covers 14 residues. In germline, CDR1 is SQVTM, CDR2 ANQGSEA. Deletions cut 2 bases from V and 3 bases from J, with 13 bases between. CDR3 residues: CSVERTLRDYGYTF. The CDR3 nucleotides are TGCAGCGTTGAAAGGACACTCCGTGACTATGGCTACACCTTC. Looking up the rest from reference TRBV29-1 and TRBJ1-2 gives the full variable domain: SAVISQKPSRDICQRGTSLTIQCQVDSQVTMMFWYRQQPGQSLTLIATANQGSEATYESGFVIDKFPISRPNLTFSTLTVSNMSPEDSSIYLCSVERTLRDYGYTFGSGTRLTVV.

This clone showed up just a few times. The genes are TRBV11-3 and TRBJ2-5; the D is unclear. The CDR3 sequence is 12 residues long. From germline, CDR1 is SGHNT and CDR2 YENEEA. V was clipped by 3 bases and J by 2 bases, with 4 bases between them. CDR3 DNA sequence: TGTGCCAGCAGCTTTCATCAAGAGACCCAGTACTTC. It encodes CASSFHQETQYF.

The rearrangement links TRBV15 to TRBJ2-3, with unresolved D. Germline CDR1 is LNHNV and CDR2 is YYDKDF (reference sequence). The ends were cut back, 4 bases at V and 6 bases at J, with 14 bases in the middle. This CDR3 contains 14 residues. In DNA form, the CDR3 reads TGTGCCACCAGCACACAGTGGAGTAGGGATACGCAGTATTTT. The encoded protein is CATSTQWSRDTQYF.

This clone was counted only a few times. This chain links TRBV15 with TRBJ2-6, with 7 bases identical to TRBD1. J lost 0 bases, V lost 5 bases, and 4 bases had no gene match. The length of the CDR3 is 16 residues. Per germline, CDR1 LNHNV and CDR2 YYDKDF (reference sequence). The CDR3 sequence: CATSLTGDSGANVLTF. The DNA for the CDR3 is TGTGCCACCAGCTTAACAGGGGACTCTGGGGCCAACGTCCTGACTTTC.

This chain links TRBV18 with TRBJ1-1; no firm D call. The CDR3 is made up of 13 amino acids. Germline-derived CDR1 and CDR2 are KGHSH and LQKENI. V lost 2 bases, J lost 3 bases, and 7 bases lay in between. The CDR3 reads CASSPGVDTEAFF. CDR3 bases: TGTGCCAGCTCACCAGGGGTGGACACTGAAGCTTTCTTT.

V usage is TRBV11-2 and J usage is TRBJ2-1, with D hard to call. Germline values: CDR1 SGHAT, CDR2 FQNNGV. The CDR3 runs 11 residues. With 5 bases removed from V and 8 bases from J, the gap between germline ends came to 7 bases. The CDR3 DNA is TGTGCCAGCAGCAACCATTATGAGCAGTTCTTC. This gives the protein CASSNHYEQFF.

The chain combines TRBV7-2 with TRBJ1-2; TRBD1 matches 9 bases. Trimming cost V 9 bases and J 7 bases; bases outside gene matches: 9. The V gene's germline CDR1 is SGHTA and CDR2 FQGNSA. CDR3 size: 13 residues. The CDR3 DNA is TGTGCCAGTAGAGGGACAGGGTCTTCTGGCTACACCTTC. It is translated as CASRGTGSSGYTF.

The V and J genes are TRBV14 and TRBJ2-3; TRBD2 might be the D (6 bases). The V gene's germline CDR1 is SGHDN and CDR2 FVKESK. Between the trimmed V and J ends, which lost 6 bases and 1 base, there was a span of 17 bases. The length of the CDR3 is 16 residues. The CDR3 protein is CASRSHPPGGTDTQYF. The CDR3 DNA reads as TGTGCCAGCAGGTCCCACCCCCCGGGAGGCACAGATACGCAGTATTTT. The whole variable domain, remainder taken from reference TRBV14 and TRBJ2-3, is EAGVTQFPSHSVIEKGQTVTLRCDPISGHDNLYWYRRVMGKEIKFLLHFVKESKQDESGMPNNRFLAERTGGTYSTLKVQPAELEDSGVYFCASRSHPPGGTDTQYFGPGTRLTVL.

The V and J genes are TRBV10-3 and TRBJ1-3; the match to TRBD1 covers 9 bases. The germline V gene has CDR1 ENHRY and CDR2 SYGVKD. With 6 bases clipped from V and 3 bases from J, the junction kept 3 bases outside the gene matches. The length of the CDR3 is 14 residues. In nucleotides, the CDR3 is TGTGCCATCAGGGTGGACAGGGGTGGAAACACCATATATTTT. Its translation is CAIRVDRGGNTIYF.

J is TRBJ2-2 and V is TRBV5-1; D gene uncertain. CDR3 length: 16 amino acids. CDR1 and CDR2 from the germline V gene are SGHRS and YFSETQ. V was clipped by 0 bases and J by 4 bases, with 13 bases between them. The CDR3 here is CASSLESSSFTGELFF. The CDR3 DNA reads as TGCGCCAGCAGCTTGGAGAGCAGCTCATTCACCGGGGAGCTGTTTTTT.

The chain links TRBV4-2 to TRBJ2-1; 10 bases are shared with TRBD2. The junction had 9 bases not matched to a gene; V was cut back by 4 bases and J by 0 bases. The CDR3 is 18 residues long. Germline values: CDR1 LGHNA, CDR2 YNFKEQ. Written as DNA, the CDR3 is TGTGCCAGCAGCCGGGGACTAGCGTATATCAGCTCCTACAATGAGCAGTTCTTC. This sequence encodes CASSRGLAYISSYNEQFF.